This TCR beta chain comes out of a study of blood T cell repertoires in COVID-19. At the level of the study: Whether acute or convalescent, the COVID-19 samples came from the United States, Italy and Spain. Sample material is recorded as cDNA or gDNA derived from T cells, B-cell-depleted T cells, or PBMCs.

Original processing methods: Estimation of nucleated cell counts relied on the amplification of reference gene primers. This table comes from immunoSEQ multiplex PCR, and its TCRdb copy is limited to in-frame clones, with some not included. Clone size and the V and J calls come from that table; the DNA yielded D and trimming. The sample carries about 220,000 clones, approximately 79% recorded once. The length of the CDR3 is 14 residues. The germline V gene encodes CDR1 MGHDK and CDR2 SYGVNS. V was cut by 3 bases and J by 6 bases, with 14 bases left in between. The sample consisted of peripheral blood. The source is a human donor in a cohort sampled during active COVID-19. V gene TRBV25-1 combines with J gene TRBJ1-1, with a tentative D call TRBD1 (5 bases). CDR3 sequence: CASSELGGGAEAFF. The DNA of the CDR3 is TGTGCCAGCAGTGAGTTGGGGGGAGGAGCTGAAGCTTTCTTT. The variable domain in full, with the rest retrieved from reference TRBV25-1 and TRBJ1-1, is EADIYQTPRYLVIGTGKKITLECSQTMGHDKMYWYQQDPGMELHLIHYSYGVNSTEKGDLSSESTVSRIRTEHFPLTLESARPSHTSQYLCASSELGGGAEAFFGQGTRLTVV.